This T cell receptor (beta chain) was captured in a study of the immune and genomic landscape of osteosarcoma. V was trimmed by 2 bases and J by 3 bases, leaving 14 bases between them. Germline values: CDR1 SGHKS, CDR2 YYEKEE (reference sequence). The CDR3 runs to 15 residues. Clones were read by immunoSEQ multiplex PCR, and TCRdb kept only the in-frame ones, dropping some. The sample shows some 4,400 clones, around 66% of them seen only once. Osteosarcoma specimens were post-treatment primary, local recurrence and metastasis tumors from poor-prognosis patients. This clonotype was sampled from a human donor with osteosarcoma. V is TRBV5-5 and J is TRBJ1-1; D uncertain. The sequenced sample was osteosarcoma tumor tissue from the femur. CDR3 amino acids: CASSFVVGGYTEAFF. The CDR3 DNA is TGTGCCAGCAGCTTCGTAGTGGGTGGGTACACTGAAGCTTTCTTT.